A selection of T cell receptor beta chains follows, all from one sample in a study of identical twins. TCRdb independently ran MiXCR on the 5' RACE reads; one entry per CDR3 protein. The sample comprises approximately 600,000 distinct CDR3 sequences, about 7.1% of which are singletons, and around 1.6% rests with the top ten. The same data also contributed to another study, on yellow fever vaccine responses in identical twins.

Sequenced input: PBMCs. The receptors here all came from a woman under 30 in good health. Both conserved end residues are part of each CDR3.

J | length | V | CDR3
TRBJ2-7 | 13 | TRBV6-1 | CASSPRSRKEQYF
TRBJ2-1 | 13 | TRBV25-1 | CASSESPRPEQFF
TRBJ1-5 | 15 | TRBV6-1 | CASTGLGQGNQPQHF
TRBJ1-2 | 13 | TRBV20-1 | CSARATAKDGYTF
TRBJ2-5 | 16 | TRBV24-1 | CATSDPARGPVETQYF
TRBJ1-5 | 15 | TRBV10-3 | CAISAGPDSNQPQHF
TRBJ2-5 | 15 | TRBV12-3/TRBV12-4 | CASKLAGGRQETQYF
TRBJ2-3 | 15 | TRBV6-2/TRBV6-3 | CASSRPTAGEDTQYF
TRBJ2-5 | 15 | TRBV9 | CASTRAAGGGETQYF
TRBJ1-4 | 18 | TRBV6-1 | CASSEALLRQGRGEKLFF
TRBJ2-3 | 14 | TRBV5-6 | CASSLSQITDTQYF
TRBJ2-3 | 16 | TRBV24-1 | CATSDKQGAGADTQYF
TRBJ2-5 | 18 | TRBV11-1 | CASSRFTAWTSGGETQYF
TRBJ2-5 | 15 | TRBV2 | CASSEEAGGVETQYF
TRBJ2-3 | 13 | TRBV20-1 | CTTTARTSDTQYF
TRBJ2-2 | 17 | TRBV4-1 | CASSQGVNLANTGELFF
TRBJ2-1 | 16 | TRBV5-1 | CASSLPISGGGAEQFF
TRBJ2-7 | 12 | TRBV6-2/TRBV6-3 | CASGLDGYEQYF
TRBJ2-2 | 12 | TRBV20-1 | CSAGLHTGELFF
TRBJ2-3 | 14 | TRBV29-1 | CSVAETRPTDTQYF
TRBJ1-2 | 16 | TRBV12-3/TRBV12-4 | CASSSKLGGSNYGYTF
TRBJ2-1 | 17 | TRBV6-5 | CASSYRGGGIRRSEQFF
TRBJ2-1 | 17 | TRBV4-1 | CASSQGPGHGYLNEQFF
TRBJ1-5 | 15 | TRBV2 | CASSEEMPEHWPQHF
TRBJ2-7 | 15 | TRBV20-1 | CSARPLAGDTYEQYF
TRBJ1-5 | 14 | TRBV10-2 | CASSEFRANQPQHF
TRBJ1-5 | 16 | TRBV10-2 | CASSGGDRGYNQPQHF
TRBJ2-3 | 15 | TRBV20-1 | CSARGTGTSTDTQYF
TRBJ2-3 | 17 | TRBV7-6 | CASSSLQLAGHTDTQYF
TRBJ2-1 | 18 | TRBV2 | CASRAAGLPTVSGNEQFF
TRBJ2-1 | 16 | TRBV29-1 | CSVEDPAGGAYNEQFF
TRBJ2-7 | 17 | TRBV14 | CASSLGERDRLGYEQYF
TRBJ1-5 | 15 | TRBV27 | CASSSSRMTNQPQHF
TRBJ2-5 | 14 | TRBV7-2 | CASSLGQPLETQYF
TRBJ2-1 | 16 | TRBV4-1 | CASSRQRGGSYNEQFF
TRBJ2-7 | 13 | TRBV5-6 | CASSPGLRYEQYF
TRBJ2-3 | 12 | TRBV20-1 | CSAPRDPDTQYF
TRBJ2-4 | 15 | TRBV5-1 | CASSLEGSQLNIQYF
TRBJ1-1 | 15 | TRBV11-2 | CASSARTFMNTEAFF
TRBJ2-5 | 14 | TRBV20-1 | CSAPTASGQETQYF
TRBJ2-5 | 13 | TRBV3-1 | CASSQQGGETQYF
TRBJ2-1 | 15 | TRBV19 | CASTLSGQNYNEQFF
TRBJ2-1 | 16 | TRBV4-1 | CASSQGLAGHYNEQFF
TRBJ2-1 | 16 | TRBV2 | CASSEAMVAGVNEQFF
TRBJ2-5 | 16 | TRBV5-1 | CASSLGASANQETQYF
TRBJ2-7 | 15 | TRBV28 | CASRDAGHLTYEQYF
TRBJ2-7 | 17 | TRBV18 | CASSPRSWLAGGYEQYF
TRBJ2-1 | 15 | TRBV4-1 | CASSQEAASYNEQFF
TRBJ2-1 | 15 | TRBV12-3/TRBV12-4 | CASSFGLAGTNEQFF
TRBJ2-1 | 16 | TRBV7-9 | CASSLGQGVLKDEQFF
TRBJ2-7 | 14 | TRBV12-3/TRBV12-4 | CASSLSSGLREQYF
TRBJ1-3 | 15 | TRBV6-1 | CASSIAGGSGNTIYF
TRBJ2-1 | 15 | TRBV12-3/TRBV12-4 | CASSKTGNPYNEQFF